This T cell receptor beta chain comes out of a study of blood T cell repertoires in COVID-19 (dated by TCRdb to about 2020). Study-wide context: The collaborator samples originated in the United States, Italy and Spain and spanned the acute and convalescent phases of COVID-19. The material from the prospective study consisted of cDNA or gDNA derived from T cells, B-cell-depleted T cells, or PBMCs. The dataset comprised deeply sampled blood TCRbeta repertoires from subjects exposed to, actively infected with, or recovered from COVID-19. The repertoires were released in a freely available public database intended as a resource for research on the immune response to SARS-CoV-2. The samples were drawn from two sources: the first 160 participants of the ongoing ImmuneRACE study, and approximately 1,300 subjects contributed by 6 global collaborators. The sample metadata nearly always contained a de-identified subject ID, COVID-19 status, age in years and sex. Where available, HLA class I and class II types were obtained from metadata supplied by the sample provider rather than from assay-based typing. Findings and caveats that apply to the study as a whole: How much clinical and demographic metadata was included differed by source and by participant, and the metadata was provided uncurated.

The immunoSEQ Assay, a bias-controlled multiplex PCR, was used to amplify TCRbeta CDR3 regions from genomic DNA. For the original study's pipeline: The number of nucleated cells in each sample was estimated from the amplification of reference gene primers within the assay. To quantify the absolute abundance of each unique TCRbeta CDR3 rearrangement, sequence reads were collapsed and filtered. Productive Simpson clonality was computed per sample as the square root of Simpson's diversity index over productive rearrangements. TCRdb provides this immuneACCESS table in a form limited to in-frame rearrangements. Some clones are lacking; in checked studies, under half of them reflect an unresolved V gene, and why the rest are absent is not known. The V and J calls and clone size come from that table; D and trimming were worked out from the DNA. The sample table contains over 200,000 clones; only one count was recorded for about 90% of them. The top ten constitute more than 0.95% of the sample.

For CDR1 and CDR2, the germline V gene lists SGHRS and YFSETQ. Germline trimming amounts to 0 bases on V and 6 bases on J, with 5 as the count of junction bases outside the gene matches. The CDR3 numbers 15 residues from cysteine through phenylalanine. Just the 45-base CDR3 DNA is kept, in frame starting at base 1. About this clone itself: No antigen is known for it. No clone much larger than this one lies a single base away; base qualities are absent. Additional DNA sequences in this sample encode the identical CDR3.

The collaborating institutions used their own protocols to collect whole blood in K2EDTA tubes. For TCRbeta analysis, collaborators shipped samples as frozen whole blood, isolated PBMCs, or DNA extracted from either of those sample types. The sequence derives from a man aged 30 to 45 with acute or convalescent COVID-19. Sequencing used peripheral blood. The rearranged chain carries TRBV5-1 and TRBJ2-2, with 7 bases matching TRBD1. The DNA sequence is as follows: TGCGCCAGCAGCTTGGTAGCAGGGGGAGCCGGGGAGCTGTTTTTT. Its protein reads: CASSLVAGGAGELFF.